The source of this TCR beta chain is a study of T cell responses to AZD1222 COVID-19 vaccine. For the study at large: Whether given at about 4 or about 12 weeks, second doses were pooled. Study results and limitations: Females outnumbered males among donors, who were mostly white British; clonal diversity was possibly underestimated. Vaccination with two AZD1222 doses was followed by a rise in Spike-specific TCR breadth and depth. Recipients of AZD1222 seropositive at baseline numbered only 5 to 7.

With respect to this clone: Its antigen remains unknown.

Between the trimmed V and J ends, which lost 4 bases and 2 bases, there was a span of 9 bases. Germline V gives CDR1 LGHDT, CDR2 YNNKEL (reference sequence). The CDR3 contains 13 residues. The data were produced by immunoSEQ multiplex PCR, yet TCRdb's version contains in-frame clones alone and is incomplete. Here the sample spans 150,000 or so clones, roughly 91% being singletons. The sequencing used peripheral blood, collected on day 0 of AZD1222 vaccination. The TCR comes from an adult in good health. The chain carries TRBV3-1 (or the pseudogene TRBV3-2) and TRBJ2-7; weak D call: TRBD1 (6 bases). The CDR3, as DNA: TGTGCCAGCAGCCCCAGGGGCCCCTACGAGCAGTACTTC. It translates to CASSPRGPYEQYF.